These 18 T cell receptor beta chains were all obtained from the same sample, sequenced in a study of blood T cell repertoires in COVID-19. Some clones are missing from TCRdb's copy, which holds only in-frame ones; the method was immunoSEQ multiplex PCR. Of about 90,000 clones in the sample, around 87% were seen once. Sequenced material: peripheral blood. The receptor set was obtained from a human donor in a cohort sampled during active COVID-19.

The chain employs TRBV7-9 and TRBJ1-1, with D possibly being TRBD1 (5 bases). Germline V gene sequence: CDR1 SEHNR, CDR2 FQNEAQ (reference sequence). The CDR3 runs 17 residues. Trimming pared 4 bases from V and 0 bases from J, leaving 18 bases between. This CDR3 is CASSSPFRVAMNTEAFF. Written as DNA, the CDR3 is TGTGCCAGCAGCTCCCCGTTCAGGGTGGCTATGAACACTGAAGCTTTCTTT.

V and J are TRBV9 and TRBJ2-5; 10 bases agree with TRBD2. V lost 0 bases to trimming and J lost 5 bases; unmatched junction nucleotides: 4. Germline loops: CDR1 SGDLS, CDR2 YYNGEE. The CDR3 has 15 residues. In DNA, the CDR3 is TGTGCCAGCAGCGTAGCGAGCGGGGGGGCTGAGACCCAGTACTTC. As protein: CASSVASGGAETQYF. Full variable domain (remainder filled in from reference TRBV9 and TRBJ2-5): DSGVTQTPKHLITATGQRVTLRCSPRSGDLSVYWYQQSLDQGLQFLIQYYNGEERAKGNILERFSAQQFPDLHSELNLSSLELGDSALYFCASSVASGGAETQYFGPGTRLLVL.

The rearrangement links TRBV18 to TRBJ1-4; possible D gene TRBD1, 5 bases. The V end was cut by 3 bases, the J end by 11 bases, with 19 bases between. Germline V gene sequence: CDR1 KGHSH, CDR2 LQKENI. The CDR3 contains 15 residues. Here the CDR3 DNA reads TGTGCCAGCTCACCTCCCCTGGGTTCCGGGGGGAAACTGTTTTTT. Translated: CASSPPLGSGGKLFF.

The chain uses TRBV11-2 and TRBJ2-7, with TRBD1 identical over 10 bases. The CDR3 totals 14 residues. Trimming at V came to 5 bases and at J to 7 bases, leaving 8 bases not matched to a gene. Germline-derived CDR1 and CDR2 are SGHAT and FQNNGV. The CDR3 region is CASSTYGTGAEQYF. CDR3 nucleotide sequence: TGTGCCAGCAGCACTTACGGGACAGGGGCTGAGCAGTACTTC.

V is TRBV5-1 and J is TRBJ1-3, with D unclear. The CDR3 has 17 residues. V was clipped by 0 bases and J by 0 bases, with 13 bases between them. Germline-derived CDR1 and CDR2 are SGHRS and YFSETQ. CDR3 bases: TGCGCCAGCAGCTTGGGCCAGGCAACGATCTCTGGAAACACCATATATTTT. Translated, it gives CASSLGQATISGNTIYF.

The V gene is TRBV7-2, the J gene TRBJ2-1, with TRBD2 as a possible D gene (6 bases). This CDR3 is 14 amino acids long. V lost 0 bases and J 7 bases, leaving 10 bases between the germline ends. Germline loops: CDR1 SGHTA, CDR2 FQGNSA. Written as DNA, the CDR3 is TGTGCCAGCAGCTTAGCGGGGGGTGGAAATGAGCAGTTCTTC. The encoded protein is CASSLAGGGNEQFF.

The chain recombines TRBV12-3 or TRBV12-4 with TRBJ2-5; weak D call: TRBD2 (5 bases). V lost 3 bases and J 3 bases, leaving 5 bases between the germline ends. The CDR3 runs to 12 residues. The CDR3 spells CASSLGEETQYF. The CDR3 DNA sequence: TGTGCCAGCAGTTTGGGAGAAGAGACCCAGTACTTC.

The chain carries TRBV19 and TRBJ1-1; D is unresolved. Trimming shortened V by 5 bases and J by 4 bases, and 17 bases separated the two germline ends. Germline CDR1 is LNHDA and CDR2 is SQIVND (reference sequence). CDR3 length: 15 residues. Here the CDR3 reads CASSPYTPRGTEAFF. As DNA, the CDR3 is TGTGCCAGTAGTCCTTACACCCCCCGCGGCACTGAAGCTTTCTTT.

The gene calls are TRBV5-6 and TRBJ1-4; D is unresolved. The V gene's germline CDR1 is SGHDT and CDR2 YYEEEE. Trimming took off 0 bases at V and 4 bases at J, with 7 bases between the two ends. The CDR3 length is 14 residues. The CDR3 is CASSLGRLNEKLFF. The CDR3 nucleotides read TGTGCCAGCAGCTTGGGGCGGCTTAATGAAAAACTGTTTTTT.

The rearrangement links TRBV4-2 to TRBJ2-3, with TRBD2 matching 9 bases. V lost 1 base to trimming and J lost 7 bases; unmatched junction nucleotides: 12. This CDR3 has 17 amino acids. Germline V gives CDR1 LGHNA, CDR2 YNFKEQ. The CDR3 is CASSQGGTSQPWNTQYF. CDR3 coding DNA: TGTGCCAGCAGCCAAGGGGGGACTAGCCAACCCTGGAATACGCAGTATTTT.

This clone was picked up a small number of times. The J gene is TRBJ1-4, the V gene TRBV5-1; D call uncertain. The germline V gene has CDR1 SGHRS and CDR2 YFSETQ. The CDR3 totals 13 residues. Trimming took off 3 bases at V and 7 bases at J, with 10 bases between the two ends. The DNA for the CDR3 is TGCGCCAGCAGCTATAAACTTGGTGAAAAACTGTTTTTT. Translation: CASSYKLGEKLFF. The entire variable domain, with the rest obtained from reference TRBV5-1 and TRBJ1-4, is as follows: KAGVTQTPRYLIKTRGQQVTLSCSPISGHRSVSWYQQTPGQGLQFLFEYFSETQRNKGNFPGRFSGRQFSNSRSEMNVSTLELGDSALYLCASSYKLGEKLFFGSGTQLSVL.

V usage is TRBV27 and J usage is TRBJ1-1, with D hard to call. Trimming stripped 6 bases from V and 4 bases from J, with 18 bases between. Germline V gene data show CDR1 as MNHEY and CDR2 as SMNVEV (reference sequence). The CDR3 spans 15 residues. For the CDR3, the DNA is TGTGCCAGCAGCCCGCGCGGCGGGGAGGGCACTGAAGCTTTCTTT. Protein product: CASSPRGGEGTEAFF.

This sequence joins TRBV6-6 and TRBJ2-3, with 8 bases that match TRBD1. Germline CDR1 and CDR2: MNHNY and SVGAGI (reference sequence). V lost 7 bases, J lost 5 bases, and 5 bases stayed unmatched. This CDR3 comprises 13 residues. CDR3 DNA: TGTGCCAGCAATACAGGGGGTAGAGATACGCAGTATTTT. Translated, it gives CASNTGGRDTQYF.

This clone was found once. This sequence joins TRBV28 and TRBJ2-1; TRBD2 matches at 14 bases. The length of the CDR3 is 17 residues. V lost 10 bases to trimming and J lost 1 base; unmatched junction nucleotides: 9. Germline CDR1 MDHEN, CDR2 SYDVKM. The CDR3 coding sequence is TGTGCCACCCGGGGACTAGCGGGGGCTAAATCCTACAATGAGCAGTTCTTC. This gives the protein CATRGLAGAKSYNEQFF.

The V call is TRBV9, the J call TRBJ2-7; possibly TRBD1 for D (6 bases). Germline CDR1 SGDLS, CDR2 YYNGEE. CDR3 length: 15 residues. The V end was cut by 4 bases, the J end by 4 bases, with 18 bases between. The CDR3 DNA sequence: TGTGCCAGCAGCTCAGGGGCAACGAGGGGATACGAGCAGTACTTC. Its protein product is CASSSGATRGYEQYF.

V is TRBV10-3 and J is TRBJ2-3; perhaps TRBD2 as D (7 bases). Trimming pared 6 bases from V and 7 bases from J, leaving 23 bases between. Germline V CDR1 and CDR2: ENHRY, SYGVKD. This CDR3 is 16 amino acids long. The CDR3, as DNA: TGTGCCATCAGCGGTCAGGGAGGGGGACGCACGTATACGCAGTATTTT. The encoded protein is CAISGQGGGRTYTQYF.

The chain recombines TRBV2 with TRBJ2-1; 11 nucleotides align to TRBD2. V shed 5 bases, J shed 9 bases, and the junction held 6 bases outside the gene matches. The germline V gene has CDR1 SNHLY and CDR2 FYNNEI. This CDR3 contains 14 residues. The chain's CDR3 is CASSLSGGVAEQFF. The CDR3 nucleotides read TGTGCCAGCAGTCTTAGCGGGGGGGTAGCTGAGCAGTTCTTC. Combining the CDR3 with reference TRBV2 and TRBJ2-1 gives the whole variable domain EPEVTQTPSHQVTQMGQEVILRCVPISNHLYFYWYRQILGQKVEFLVSFYNNEISEKSEIFDDQFSVERPDGSNFTLKIRSTKLEDSAMYFCASSLSGGVAEQFFGPGTRLTVL.

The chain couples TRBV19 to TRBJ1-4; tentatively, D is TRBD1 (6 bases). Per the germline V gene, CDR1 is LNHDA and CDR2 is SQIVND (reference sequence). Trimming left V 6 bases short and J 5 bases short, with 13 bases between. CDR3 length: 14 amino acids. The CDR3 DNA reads TGTGCCAGTAGGGAGACAGGCCCAAATGAAAAACTGTTTTTT. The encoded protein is CASRETGPNEKLFF. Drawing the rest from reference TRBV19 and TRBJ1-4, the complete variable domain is DGGITQSPKYLFRKEGQNVTLSCEQNLNHDAMYWYRQDPGQGLRLIYYSQIVNDFQKGDIAEGYSVSREKKESFPLTVTSAQKNPTAFYLCASRETGPNEKLFFGSGTQLSVL.